This passage covers 3 T cell receptor beta chains from one sample sequenced in a study of cytomegalovirus exposure and HLA in healthy donors. Primers for the PCR totalled 60 Vbeta and 13 Jbeta. TCRdb keeps only in-frame clones here, not all; method: immunoSEQ multiplex PCR. The sample consists of approximately 160,000 clones, around four fifths of them appearing once. Sequencing was carried out using PBMCs. The source of these receptors is a man between 50 and 59 years old in good health and CMV-seropositive.

The chain uses TRBV28 and TRBJ2-5; D is possibly TRBD1 (6 bases). Germline CDR1 MDHEN, CDR2 SYDVKM. Deletions cut 7 bases from V and 5 bases from J, with 14 bases between. The CDR3 is made up of 13 amino acids. The chain's CDR3 is CASTRKGVETQYF. DNA for the CDR3: TGTGCCAGCACTCGGAAGGGGGTGGAGACCCAGTACTTC.

The chain links TRBV6-5 to TRBJ2-1, with 9 nucleotides matching TRBD2. V lost 2 bases and J lost 12; bases outside the gene matches: 11. Germline assignment: CDR1 MNHEY and CDR2 SVGAGI. The length of the CDR3 is 15 residues. The CDR3 reads CASSYAAGGPNRQFF. CDR3 DNA: TGTGCCAGCAGTTACGCGGCGGGAGGGCCTAATCGGCAGTTCTTC.

A remark on this clone: At one of its ends the junction is not consistent with the germline gene, which may arise from a read error. The chain links TRBV9 to TRBJ1-1; 7 positions agree with TRBD1. The CDR3 runs to 15 residues. Germline CDR1 reads SGDLS; CDR2 reads YYNGEE. In nucleotides, the CDR3 is TGTGCCAGCAACGTAGAGGGACAGTTGAACACTGAAGCTTTCTTT. This translates into CASNVEGQLNTEAFF.